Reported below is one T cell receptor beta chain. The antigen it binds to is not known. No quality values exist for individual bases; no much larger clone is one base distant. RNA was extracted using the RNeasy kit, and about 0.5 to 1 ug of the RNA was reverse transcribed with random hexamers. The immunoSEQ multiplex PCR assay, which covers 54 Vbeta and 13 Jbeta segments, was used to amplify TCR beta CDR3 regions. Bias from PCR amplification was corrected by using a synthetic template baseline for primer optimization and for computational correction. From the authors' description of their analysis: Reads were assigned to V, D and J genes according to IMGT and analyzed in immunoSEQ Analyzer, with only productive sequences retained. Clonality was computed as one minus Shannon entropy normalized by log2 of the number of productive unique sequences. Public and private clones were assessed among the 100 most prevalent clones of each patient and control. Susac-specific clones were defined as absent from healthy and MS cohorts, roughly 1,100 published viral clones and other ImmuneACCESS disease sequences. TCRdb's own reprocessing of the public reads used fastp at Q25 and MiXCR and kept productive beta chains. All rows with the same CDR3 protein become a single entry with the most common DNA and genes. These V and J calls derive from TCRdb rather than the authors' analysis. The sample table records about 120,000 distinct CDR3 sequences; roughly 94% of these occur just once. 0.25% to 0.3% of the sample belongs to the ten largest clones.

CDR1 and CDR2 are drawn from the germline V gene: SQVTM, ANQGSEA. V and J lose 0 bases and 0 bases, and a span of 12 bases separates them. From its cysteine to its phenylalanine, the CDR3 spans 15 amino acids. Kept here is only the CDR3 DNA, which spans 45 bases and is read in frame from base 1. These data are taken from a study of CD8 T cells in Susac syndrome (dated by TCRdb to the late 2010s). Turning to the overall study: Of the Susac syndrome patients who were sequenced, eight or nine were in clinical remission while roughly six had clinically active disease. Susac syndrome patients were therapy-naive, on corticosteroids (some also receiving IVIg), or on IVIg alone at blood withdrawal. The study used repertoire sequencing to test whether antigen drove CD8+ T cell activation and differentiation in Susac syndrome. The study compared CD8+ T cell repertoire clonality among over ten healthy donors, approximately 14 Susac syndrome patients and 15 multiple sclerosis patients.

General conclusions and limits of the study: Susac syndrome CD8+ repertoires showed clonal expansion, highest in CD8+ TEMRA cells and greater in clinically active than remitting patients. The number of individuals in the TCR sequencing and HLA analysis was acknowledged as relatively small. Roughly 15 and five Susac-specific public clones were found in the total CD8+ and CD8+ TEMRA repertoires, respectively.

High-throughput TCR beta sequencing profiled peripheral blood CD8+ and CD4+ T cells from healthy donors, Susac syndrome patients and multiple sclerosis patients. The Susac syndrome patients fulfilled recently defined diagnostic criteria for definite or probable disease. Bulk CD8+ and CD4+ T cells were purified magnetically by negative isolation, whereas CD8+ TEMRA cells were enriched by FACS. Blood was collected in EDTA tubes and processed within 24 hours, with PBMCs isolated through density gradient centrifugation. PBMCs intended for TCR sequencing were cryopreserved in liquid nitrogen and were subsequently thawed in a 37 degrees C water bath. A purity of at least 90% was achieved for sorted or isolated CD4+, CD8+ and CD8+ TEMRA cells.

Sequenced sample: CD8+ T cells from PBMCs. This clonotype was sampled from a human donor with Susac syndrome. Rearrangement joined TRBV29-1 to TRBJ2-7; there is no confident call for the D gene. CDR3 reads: CSVEDARETSYEQYF. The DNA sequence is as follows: TGCAGCGTTGAAGACGCGCGTGAAACCTCCTACGAGCAGTACTTC.